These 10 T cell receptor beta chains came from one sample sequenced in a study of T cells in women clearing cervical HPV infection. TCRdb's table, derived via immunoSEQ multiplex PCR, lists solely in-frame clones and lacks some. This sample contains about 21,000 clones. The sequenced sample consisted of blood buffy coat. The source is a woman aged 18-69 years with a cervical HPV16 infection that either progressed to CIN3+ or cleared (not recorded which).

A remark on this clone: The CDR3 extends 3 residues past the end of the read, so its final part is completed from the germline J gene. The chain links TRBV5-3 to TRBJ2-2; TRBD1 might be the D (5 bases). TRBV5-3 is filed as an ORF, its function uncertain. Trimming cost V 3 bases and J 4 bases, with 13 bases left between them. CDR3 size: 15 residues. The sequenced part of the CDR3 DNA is TGTGCCAGAAGCTCCCGAAGGGGCAGCACCGGGGAG. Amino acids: CARSSRRGSTGE. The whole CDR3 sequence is CARSSRRGSTGELFF.

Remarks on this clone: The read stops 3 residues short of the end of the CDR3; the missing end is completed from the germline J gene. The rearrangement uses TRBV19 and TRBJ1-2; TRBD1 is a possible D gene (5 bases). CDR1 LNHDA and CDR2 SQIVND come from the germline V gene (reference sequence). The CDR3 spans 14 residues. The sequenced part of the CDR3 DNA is TGTGCCAGTAGTATAAACGGGGGGTACAATGAC. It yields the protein CASSINGGYND. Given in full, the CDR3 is CASSINGGYNDYTF.

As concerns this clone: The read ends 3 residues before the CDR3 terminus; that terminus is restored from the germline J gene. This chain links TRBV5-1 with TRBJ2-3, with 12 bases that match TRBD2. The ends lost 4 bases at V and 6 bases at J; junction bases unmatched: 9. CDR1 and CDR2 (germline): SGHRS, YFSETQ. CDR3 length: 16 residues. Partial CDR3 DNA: TGCGCCAGCAGCCCGGGGGCTAGCGGGAGGGTGGATACG. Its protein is CASSPGASGRVDT. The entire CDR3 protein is CASSPGASGRVDTQYF.

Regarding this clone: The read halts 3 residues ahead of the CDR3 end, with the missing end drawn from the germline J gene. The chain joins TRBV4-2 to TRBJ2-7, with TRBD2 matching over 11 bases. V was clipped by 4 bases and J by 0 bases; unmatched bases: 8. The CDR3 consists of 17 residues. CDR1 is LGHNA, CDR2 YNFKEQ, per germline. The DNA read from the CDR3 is TGTGCCAGCAGCCCTGCAGGCGGGACTAGCGGCTCCTACGAG. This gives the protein CASSPAGGTSGSYE. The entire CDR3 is CASSPAGGTSGSYEQYF.

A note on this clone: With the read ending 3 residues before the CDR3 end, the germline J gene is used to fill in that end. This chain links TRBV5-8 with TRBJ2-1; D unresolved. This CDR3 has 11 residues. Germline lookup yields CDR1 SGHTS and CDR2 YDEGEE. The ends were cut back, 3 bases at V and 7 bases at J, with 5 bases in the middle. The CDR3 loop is CASSSLNEQFF. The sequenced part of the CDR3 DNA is TGTGCCAGCAGCTCCCTAAATGAG.

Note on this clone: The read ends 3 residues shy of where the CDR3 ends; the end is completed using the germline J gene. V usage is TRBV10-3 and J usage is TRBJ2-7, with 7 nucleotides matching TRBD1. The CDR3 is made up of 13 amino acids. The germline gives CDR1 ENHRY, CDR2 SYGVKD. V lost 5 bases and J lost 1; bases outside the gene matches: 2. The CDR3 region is CAISPGQSYEQYF. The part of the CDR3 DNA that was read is TGTGCCATCAGTCCGGGACAGTCCTACGAG.

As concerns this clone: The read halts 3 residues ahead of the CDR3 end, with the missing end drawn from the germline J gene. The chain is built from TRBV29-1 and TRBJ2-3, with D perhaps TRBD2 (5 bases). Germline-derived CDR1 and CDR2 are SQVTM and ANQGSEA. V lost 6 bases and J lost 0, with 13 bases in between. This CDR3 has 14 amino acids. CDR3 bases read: TGCAGCGTGGACTTCTTTTTAAGCACAGATACG. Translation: CSVDFFLSTDT. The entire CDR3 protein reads CSVDFFLSTDTQYF.

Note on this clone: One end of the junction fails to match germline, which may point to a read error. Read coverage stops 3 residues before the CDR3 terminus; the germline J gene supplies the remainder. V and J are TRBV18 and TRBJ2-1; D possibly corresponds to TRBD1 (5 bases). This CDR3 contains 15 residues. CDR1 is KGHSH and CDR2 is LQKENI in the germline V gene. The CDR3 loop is CASAPFTGSYNEQFF. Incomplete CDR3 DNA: TGTGCCAGCGCACCATTCACAGGCTCCTACAATGAG.

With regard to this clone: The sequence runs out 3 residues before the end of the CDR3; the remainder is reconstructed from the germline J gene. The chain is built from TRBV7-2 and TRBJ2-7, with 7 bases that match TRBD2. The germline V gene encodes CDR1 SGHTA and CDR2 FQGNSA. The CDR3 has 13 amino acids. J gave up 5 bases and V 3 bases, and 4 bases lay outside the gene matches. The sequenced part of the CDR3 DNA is TGTGCCAGCAGCTTGGCGGGAGCTAACGAG. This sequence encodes CASSLAGANE. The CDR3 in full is CASSLAGANEQYF.

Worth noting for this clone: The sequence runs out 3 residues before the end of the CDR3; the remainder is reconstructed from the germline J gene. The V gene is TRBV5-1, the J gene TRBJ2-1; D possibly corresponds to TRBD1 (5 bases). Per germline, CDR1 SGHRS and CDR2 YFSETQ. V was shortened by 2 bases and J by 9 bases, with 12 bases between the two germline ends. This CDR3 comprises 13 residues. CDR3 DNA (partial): TGCGCCAGCAGCTTACCCCAGGGATCTGAG. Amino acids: CASSLPQGSE. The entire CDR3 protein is CASSLPQGSEQFF. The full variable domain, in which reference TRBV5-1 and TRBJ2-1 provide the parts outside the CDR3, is KAGVTQTPRYLIKTRGQQVTLSCSPISGHRSVSWYQQTPGQGLQFLFEYFSETQRNKGNFPGRFSGRQFSNSRSEMNVSTLELGDSALYLCASSLPQGSEQFFGPGTRLTVL.